The source of this TCR beta chain is a study of T-cell reconstitution after alpha-beta-depleted transplantation in children. The TCRbeta library incorporated unique molecular identifiers. TCRdb processed the PCR reads anew with MiXCR; each CDR3 protein has one entry. Of some 200,000 distinct CDR3 sequences listed, less than 15% are singletons. V was cut by 3 bases and J by 0 bases, with 15 bases left in between. Germline lookup yields CDR1 DFQATT and CDR2 SNEGSKA (reference sequence). This CDR3 contains 16 residues. The clonotype was recovered from a human donor who donated a stem cell graft to a child with acute lymphoblastic leukemia. The sequencing here drew on PBMCs from the stem cell graft donor, taken from the stem cell graft. The rearrangement uses TRBV20-1 and TRBJ1-5; tentative D call: TRBD1 (5 bases). The CDR3 nucleotides read TGCAGTGCTAGGGGGCAGGCCGAACATAGCAATCAGCCCCAGCATTTT. This gives the protein CSARGQAEHSNQPQHF.